This T cell receptor beta chain stems from a study of post-analysis software for immune sequencing data. The overall study: The study covered relapsing-remitting, secondary progressive and progressive-relapsing courses of multiple sclerosis. General study points: Roughly 5 TRBV segments occurring more often in patients than controls included TRBV5-6, TRBV5-1 and TRBV20-1. Strong co-clustering by F measure linked samples that shared a preparation batch.

As for this clonotype: Its antigen remains unknown.

TCR beta libraries were prepared from cDNA with unique molecular identifiers. TCRdb reprocessed the PCR reads with MiXCR, giving one entry per CDR3 protein. The data show around 770,000 distinct CDR3 sequences, with about 43% seen just once and 4.9% held by the top ten. CDR1 and CDR2 (germline): MNHNS, SASEGT. The ends were cut back, 6 bases at V and 7 bases at J, with 12 bases in the middle. The CDR3 sequence is 12 residues long. The sequence was collected from a girl under 18 with multiple sclerosis. This rearrangement joins TRBV6-1 to TRBJ1-1; D remains ambiguous. Specimen: blood. CDR3 loop: CASSRMGGEAFF. The CDR3 DNA sequence: TGTGCCAGCAGCCGAATGGGCGGTGAAGCTTTCTTT.